The next 24 T cell receptor beta chains were all read from a single sample in a study of cytomegalovirus exposure and HLA in healthy donors. Researchers ran the PCR with 60 Vbeta and 13 Jbeta primers. Using immunoSEQ multiplex PCR, the repertoire was profiled, and TCRdb retains in-frame clones only, with some absent. The sample includes under 200,000 clones, about 80% of them seen just once. Sequencing input: PBMCs. The receptors were sampled from a woman aged 30 to 39 in good health and CMV-seropositive.

The chain employs TRBV7-9 and TRBJ2-5; TRBD1 might be the D (6 bases). Germline V gene data show CDR1 as SEHNR and CDR2 as FQNEAQ (reference sequence). This CDR3 is 14 amino acids long. V dropped 1 base and J dropped 8 bases, with 14 bases sitting between them. The CDR3 sequence is CASSLVQRTETQYF. CDR3 nucleotides: TGTGCCAGCAGCTTAGTCCAACGGACAGAAACCCAGTACTTC.

This clone was observed once. This chain connects TRBV11-2 to TRBJ2-1, with 7 bases lining up with TRBD1. The CDR3 has 14 residues. Germline CDR1 and CDR2: SGHAT and FQNNGV. Trimming at V came to 3 bases and at J to 5 bases, leaving 4 bases not matched to a gene. The CDR3 reads CASSFNTGDNEQFF. Written as DNA, the CDR3 is TGTGCCAGCAGCTTCAATACAGGGGACAATGAGCAGTTCTTC.

The chain couples TRBV25-1 to TRBJ2-2; D not certain. Germline CDR1 and CDR2: MGHDK and SYGVNS. Trimming pared 1 base from V and 0 bases from J, leaving 9 bases between. This CDR3 comprises 16 residues. The CDR3 loop reads CASSEWLATNTGELFF. The CDR3 region has the DNA TGTGCCAGCAGTGAATGGCTGGCCACGAACACCGGGGAGCTGTTTTTT.

This chain connects TRBV2 to TRBJ2-7; 7 positions match TRBD1. Per the germline V gene, CDR1 is SNHLY and CDR2 is FYNNEI. After removal of 5 bases from V and 2 bases from J, the junction contained 12 bases not matched to a gene. CDR3 size: 16 residues. As DNA, the CDR3 is TGTGCCAGCAGTATTTTGTGGGACAGTGAGCCCTACGAGCAGTACTTC. This codes for CASSILWDSEPYEQYF.

The chain joins TRBV4-3 to TRBJ2-3; TRBD1 agrees at 7 bases. Germline loops: CDR1 LGHNA, CDR2 YSLEER. With V trimmed by 0 bases and J by 2 bases, 8 bases remained unmatched. The CDR3 is 17 residues long. The CDR3 bases are TGCGCCAGCAGCCAAGATGAGGGGGCGCGTGCCACAGATACGCAGTATTTT. It yields the protein CASSQDEGARATDTQYF.

The chain links TRBV9 to TRBJ2-3, with D possibly TRBD2 on 5 matching bases. CDR3 length equals 12 residues. Germline CDR1 is SGDLS and CDR2 is YYNGEE. V shed 3 bases and J shed 6 bases, with 8 bases lying between them. CDR3 sequence: CASSAWRDTQYF. Written as DNA, the CDR3 is TGTGCCAGCAGCGCATGGAGGGATACGCAGTATTTT.

The table lists this clone with a few counts. CDR3 DNA sequence: TGTGCCAGCAGCCAAGACAGCCAAGAGACCCAGTACTTC. The encoded protein is CASSQDSQETQYF. The gene calls are TRBV2 and TRBJ2-5; possible D gene TRBD1, 5 bases. The germline gives CDR1 SNHLY, CDR2 FYNNEI. The CDR3 length is 13 residues. V gave up 6 bases and J gave up 1 base, with 9 bases separating them. The full variable domain, completed using reference TRBV2 and TRBJ2-5, is EPEVTQTPSHQVTQMGQEVILRCVPISNHLYFYWYRQILGQKVEFLVSFYNNEISEKSEIFDDQFSVERPDGSNFTLKIRSTKLEDSAMYFCASSQDSQETQYFGPGTRLLVL.

The chain employs TRBV4-1 and TRBJ1-3; 9 nucleotides match TRBD1. The CDR3 has 19 residues. From germline, CDR1 is MGHRA and CDR2 YSYEKL. J gave up 2 bases and V 0 bases, and 11 bases lay outside the gene matches. CDR3 region: CASSQEVGTGRVAGNTIYF. The CDR3 DNA is TGCGCCAGCAGCCAAGAGGTTGGGACAGGGAGAGTTGCTGGAAACACCATATATTTT.

This clone appeared a few times. The gene calls are TRBV18 and TRBJ2-7, with D possibly matching TRBD2 (6 bases). Germline-derived CDR1 and CDR2 are KGHSH and LQKENI. Trimming stripped 3 bases from V and 7 bases from J, with 13 bases between. The CDR3 runs 13 residues. The CDR3 coding sequence is TGTGCCAGCTCACCGGGGACTCAGGGAGAGCAGTACTTC. Protein sequence: CASSPGTQGEQYF.

V gene TRBV13 combines with J gene TRBJ2-7, with 12 bases matching TRBD2. J lost 4 bases, V lost 5 bases, and 21 bases had no gene match. The CDR3 runs to 20 residues. Germline lookup yields CDR1 PRHDT and CDR2 FYEKMQ (reference sequence). The CDR3 here is CASSRYYVTSGGPIGYEQYF. CDR3 in DNA: TGTGCCAGCAGCCGGTATTACGTGACTAGCGGGGGACCGATAGGGTACGAGCAGTACTTC.

The chain is built from TRBV18 and TRBJ2-5; 7 nucleotides align to TRBD2. J was trimmed by 5 bases and V by 4 bases; bases with no gene match: 7. CDR1 KGHSH and CDR2 LQKENI come from the germline V gene. The CDR3 spans 14 residues. DNA for the CDR3: TGTGCCAGCTCACTTCTGACAGCGGGGGAGACCCAGTACTTC. The encoded protein is CASSLLTAGETQYF.

This chain connects TRBV11-3 to TRBJ2-1; 8 nucleotides align to TRBD2. In germline, CDR1 is SGHNT, CDR2 YENEEA. The CDR3 runs 15 residues. V trimming: 2 bases; J trimming: 0 bases; junction bases outside the gene matches: 0. CDR3 bases: TGTGCCAGCAGCTTAAGCGGGAGCTCCTACAATGAGCAGTTCTTC. Encoded protein: CASSLSGSSYNEQFF. Drawing the rest from reference TRBV11-3 and TRBJ2-1, the complete variable domain is EAGVVQSPRYKIIEKKQPVAFWCNPISGHNTLYWYLQNLGQGPELLIRYENEEAVDDSQLPKDRFSAERLKGVDSTLKIQPAELGDSAVYLCASSLSGSSYNEQFFGPGTRLTVL.

The chain joins TRBV2 to TRBJ1-2; 11 nucleotides agree with TRBD1. V was pared by 8 bases and J by 5 bases, with 16 bases of the junction left unmatched. There are 17 residues in the CDR3. Per the germline V gene, CDR1 is SNHLY and CDR2 is FYNNEI. The CDR3 DNA reads as TGTGCCAGCCAAAACCTGGACAGGGGGCATAATGGATATGGCTACACCTTC. Its protein is CASQNLDRGHNGYGYTF.

The chain joins TRBV10-3 to TRBJ2-7; 7 bases map to TRBD2. The germline CDR1 and CDR2 sequences are ENHRY and SYGVKD. With 1 base clipped from V and 0 bases from J, the junction kept 3 bases outside the gene matches. This CDR3 spans 15 amino acids. Here the CDR3 reads CAISEYGGSSYEQYF. DNA for the CDR3: TGTGCCATCAGTGAGTACGGCGGGAGCTCCTACGAGCAGTACTTC.

The chain carries TRBV7-2 and TRBJ1-6, with 7 bases matching TRBD1. CDR1 is SGHTA, CDR2 FQGNSA, per germline. There are 16 residues in the CDR3. With 0 bases clipped from V and 7 bases from J, the junction kept 6 bases outside the gene matches. The CDR3 coding sequence is TGTGCCAGCAGCTTAGCTCCGGGACAGCTAAATTCACCCCTCCACTTT. It yields the protein CASSLAPGQLNSPLHF.

V gene TRBV5-4 combines with J gene TRBJ2-1; 7 bases are shared with TRBD1. Germline V CDR1 and CDR2: SGHNT, YYREEE (reference sequence). V gave up 0 bases and J gave up 7 bases; unmatched junction bases: 10. There are 16 residues in the CDR3. The CDR3 spells CASSLGWGQMGNEQFF. DNA for the CDR3: TGTGCCAGCAGCTTGGGGTGGGGACAGATGGGGAATGAGCAGTTCTTC.

This clone was recorded only once. The chain employs TRBV4-3 and TRBJ1-1, with 8 nucleotides matching TRBD1. CDR3 length: 20 residues. Trimming at V came to 0 bases and at J to 3 bases, leaving 18 bases not matched to a gene. The germline V gene has CDR1 LGHNA and CDR2 YSLEER. The CDR3: CASSQDPGTGGVYSYTEAFF. The DNA of the CDR3 is TGCGCCAGCAGCCAAGACCCCGGGACAGGTGGCGTTTATTCGTACACTGAAGCTTTCTTT.

This chain connects TRBV5-1 to TRBJ2-3; 9 positions match TRBD1. The CDR3 has 17 amino acids. In germline, CDR1 is SGHRS, CDR2 YFSETQ. J was trimmed by 1 base and V by 2 bases; bases with no gene match: 8. Written as DNA, the CDR3 is TGCGCCAGCAGCTTCGGTTACAGGGGGCACGGCACAGATACGCAGTATTTT. Translating gives CASSFGYRGHGTDTQYF. Full variable domain (outside the CDR3, taken from reference TRBV5-1 and TRBJ2-3): KAGVTQTPRYLIKTRGQQVTLSCSPISGHRSVSWYQQTPGQGLQFLFEYFSETQRNKGNFPGRFSGRQFSNSRSEMNVSTLELGDSALYLCASSFGYRGHGTDTQYFGPGTRLTVL.

V is TRBV19 and J is TRBJ1-2; weak D call: TRBD1 (6 bases). V lost 1 base and J lost 6, with 21 bases in between. The V gene's germline CDR1 is LNHDA and CDR2 SQIVND (reference sequence). The CDR3 runs to 17 residues. CDR3 residues: CASSIVPRSGDHHGYTF. The CDR3 nucleotides read TGTGCCAGTAGTATAGTTCCCCGGTCAGGGGATCACCATGGCTACACCTTC.

The V call is TRBV30, the J call TRBJ2-5, with 10 bases fitting TRBD1. Trimming cost V 5 bases and J 5 bases; bases outside gene matches: 5. Looked up from germline, CDR1 is GTSNPN and CDR2 is SVGIG (reference sequence). This CDR3 is built from 13 residues. The CDR3, as DNA: TGTGCCTGGGGACAGGGGGTGGTGGAGACCCAGTACTTC. Its protein product is CAWGQGVVETQYF.

The J gene is TRBJ1-2, the V gene TRBV4-3; a weak D match, TRBD1 (6 bases). Germline V CDR1 and CDR2: LGHNA, YSLEER. The CDR3 consists of 16 residues. The V end was cut by 0 bases, the J end by 0 bases, with 11 bases between. CDR3 sequence reads: CASSQDQAGANYGYTF. In nucleotides, the CDR3 is TGCGCCAGCAGCCAAGATCAGGCAGGGGCTAACTATGGCTACACCTTC.

The chain combines TRBV6-5 with TRBJ1-1; 8 bases map to TRBD1. The CDR3 totals 15 residues. CDR1 is MNHEY, CDR2 SVGAGI, per germline. With V trimmed by 7 bases and J by 0 bases, 7 bases remained unmatched. The CDR3 DNA follows: TGTGCCAGCAAGTCAGGGGGCTACATGAACACTGAAGCTTTCTTT. It specifies CASKSGGYMNTEAFF.

CDR3 sequence: CASSFRTGDYEQYF. The CDR3 DNA is TGCGCCAGCAGCTTCCGGACAGGGGATTACGAGCAGTACTTC. The chain uses TRBV5-1 and TRBJ2-7, with TRBD1 matching 9 bases. CDR1 SGHRS and CDR2 YFSETQ come from the germline V gene. V was pared by 2 bases and J by 4 bases, with 4 bases of the junction left unmatched. This CDR3 comprises 14 residues. Full variable domain (outside the CDR3, taken from reference TRBV5-1 and TRBJ2-7): KAGVTQTPRYLIKTRGQQVTLSCSPISGHRSVSWYQQTPGQGLQFLFEYFSETQRNKGNFPGRFSGRQFSNSRSEMNVSTLELGDSALYLCASSFRTGDYEQYFGPGTRLTVT.

The gene calls are TRBV19 and TRBJ2-1; 10 bases are shared with TRBD2. Germline V gene data show CDR1 as LNHDA and CDR2 as SQIVND (reference sequence). Unmatched junction bases numbered 9, after V lost 4 bases and J lost 6 bases. The CDR3 is 16 amino acids. The CDR3 DNA follows: TGTGCCAGTAGTAAGACAGCGGGAGGGCCGTCCAATGAGCAGTTCTTC. Translation gives CASSKTAGGPSNEQFF.